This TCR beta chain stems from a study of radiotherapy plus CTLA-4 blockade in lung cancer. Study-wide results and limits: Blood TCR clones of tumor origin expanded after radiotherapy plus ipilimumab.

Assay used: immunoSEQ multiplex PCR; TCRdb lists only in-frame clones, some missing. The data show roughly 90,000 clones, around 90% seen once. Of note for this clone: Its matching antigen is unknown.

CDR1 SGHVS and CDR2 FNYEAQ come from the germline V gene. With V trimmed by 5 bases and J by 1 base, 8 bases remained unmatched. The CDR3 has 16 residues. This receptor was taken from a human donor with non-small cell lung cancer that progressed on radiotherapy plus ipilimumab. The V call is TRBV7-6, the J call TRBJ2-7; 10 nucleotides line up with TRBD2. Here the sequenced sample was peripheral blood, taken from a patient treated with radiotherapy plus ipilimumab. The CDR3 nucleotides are TGTGCCAGCAGCAGCCGACTAGCGGGCATTTCCTACGAGCAGTACTTC. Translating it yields CASSSRLAGISYEQYF.